This TCR beta chain was observed in a study of human T cells and chemical hapten exposure. This clonotype was observed a few times. Its antigen remains unknown. CDR1 is DFQATT, CDR2 SNEGSKA, per germline (reference sequence). The CDR3 has 12 residues. J lost 4 bases, V lost 8 bases, and 7 bases had no gene match. TCRdb recomputed calls from the 5' RACE reads with MiXCR, one row per CDR3 protein. The sample lists about 140,000 distinct CDR3 sequences; around 4.1% were seen once. Total RNA was isolated from unfractionated whole blood. Study-wide findings and caveats: Among TCRs, those above 1 in 1000 frequency were unaffected by DPC sensitization.

The TCR originated in a female donor in good health. The rearrangement joins TRBV20-1 to TRBJ2-7; 8 bases are shared with TRBD2. The CDR3 here is CSTHRGGYEQYF. The CDR3 region has the DNA TGCAGTACACACCGGGGGGGGTACGAGCAGTACTTC.